The clone carrying this T cell receptor (beta chain) showed up many times. The data are from a study of T cells in Graves' hyperthyroidism and ophthalmopathy. The V gene end was trimmed by 4 bases and the J gene end by 1 base; junction bases not matched to a gene: 3. This CDR3 has 14 amino acids. Germline CDR1 reads LNHDA; CDR2 reads SQIVND (reference sequence). RNA transcripts gave rise to amplified TCR beta CDR3 regions. Using the HTBI primer set, a first-round RT-PCR was run on the TCR CDR3. TCRdb re-called the multiplex PCR reads with MiXCR, one entry per CDR3 protein. The sample shows nearly 750,000 distinct CDR3 sequences, about 35% of them seen only once.

Sequences were obtained from blood. This TCR derives from a middle-aged woman with Graves' hyperthyroidism. The rearrangement uses TRBV19 and TRBJ2-7; 8 bases agree with TRBD2. For the CDR3, the DNA is TGTGCCAGTAGTAGGGCTAGCGGGTCCTACGAGCAGTACTTC. It is translated as CASSRASGSYEQYF.